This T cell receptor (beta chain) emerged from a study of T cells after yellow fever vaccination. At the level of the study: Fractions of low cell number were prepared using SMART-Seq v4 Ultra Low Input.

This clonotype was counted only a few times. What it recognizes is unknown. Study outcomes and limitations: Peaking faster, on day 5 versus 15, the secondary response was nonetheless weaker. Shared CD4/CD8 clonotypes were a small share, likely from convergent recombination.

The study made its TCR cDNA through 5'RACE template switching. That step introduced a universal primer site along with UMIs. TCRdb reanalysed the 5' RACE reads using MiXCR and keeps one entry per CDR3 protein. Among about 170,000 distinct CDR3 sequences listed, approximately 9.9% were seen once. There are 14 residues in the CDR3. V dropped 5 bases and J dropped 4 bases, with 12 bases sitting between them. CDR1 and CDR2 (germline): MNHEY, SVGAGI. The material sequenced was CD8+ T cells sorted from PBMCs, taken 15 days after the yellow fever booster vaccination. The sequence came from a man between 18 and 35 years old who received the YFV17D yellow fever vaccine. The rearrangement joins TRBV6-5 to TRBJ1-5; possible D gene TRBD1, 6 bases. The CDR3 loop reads CASSVQGLNQPQHF. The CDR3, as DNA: TGTGCCAGCAGTGTCCAGGGGTTAAATCAGCCCCAGCATTTT.